The 18 T cell receptor beta chains presented below share a single source sample, sequenced in a study of shared clonotypes between healthy human individuals. Measured with immunoSEQ multiplex PCR; TCRdb has only the in-frame clones, and not every one. The data hold roughly 2.2 million clones, with approximately 90% observed a single time. Specimen: naive CD4+ T cells from PBMCs. Subset reported: CD45RA+ positively selected. These receptors were obtained from a man younger than 30 in good health. Some clones in this sample may be carry-over from other donors' samples.

The rearrangement links TRBV2 to TRBJ2-7, with TRBD1 as a possible D gene (5 bases). Germline CDR1 is SNHLY and CDR2 is FYNNEI. V dropped 4 bases and J dropped 7 bases, with 14 bases sitting between them. There are 13 residues in the CDR3. The chain's CDR3 is CASSGGHYEEQYF. As DNA, the CDR3 is TGTGCCAGCAGTGGCGGACACTACGAGGAGCAGTACTTC.

The V gene is TRBV28, the J gene TRBJ2-2, with 9 bases aligning to TRBD1. With V trimmed by 5 bases and J by 6 bases, 7 bases remained unmatched. The CDR3 contains 15 residues. CDR1 is MDHEN and CDR2 is SYDVKM in the germline V gene. The CDR3: CASSPGTGLAGELFF. The CDR3 nucleotides read TGTGCCAGCAGTCCAGGGACAGGGCTCGCCGGGGAGCTGTTTTTT.

The chain couples TRBV6-6 to TRBJ1-2; D not certain. The V end lost 7 bases, the J end lost 5 bases, and 8 bases lay between the germline ends. Germline V CDR1 and CDR2: MNHNY, SVGAGI (reference sequence). The CDR3 runs 11 residues. This CDR3 is CASTNGYGYTF. The CDR3 DNA reads as TGTGCCAGCACCAATGGTTATGGCTACACCTTC.

The chain couples TRBV7-2 to TRBJ1-4, with D unclear. Germline CDR1 SGHTA, CDR2 FQGNSA. The length of the CDR3 is 16 residues. The ends were cut back, 1 base at V and 0 bases at J, with 9 bases in the middle. The CDR3 nucleotides are TGTGCCAGCAGCTTAGTCAACGGGGCAACTAATGAAAAACTGTTTTTT. Translation: CASSLVNGATNEKLFF.

The chain carries TRBV7-8 and TRBJ2-2; TRBD2 might be the D (6 bases). Between the trimmed V and J ends, which lost 2 bases and 1 base, there was a span of 11 bases. From germline, CDR1 is SGHVS and CDR2 FQNEAQ. The CDR3 covers 16 residues. CDR3 sequence (DNA): TGTGCCAGCAGCTTAATGGGCGGGGAGAACACCGGGGAGCTGTTTTTT. It translates to CASSLMGGENTGELFF.

The chain employs TRBV4-1 and TRBJ2-6, with D tentatively TRBD1 (5 bases). V lost 0 bases and J 4 bases, leaving 16 bases between the germline ends. Germline CDR1 reads MGHRA; CDR2 reads YSYEKL. This CDR3 has 18 residues. The CDR3 reads CASSQDKLQASGANVLTF. The CDR3 nucleotides are TGCGCCAGCAGCCAAGATAAGTTACAGGCAAGCGGGGCCAACGTCCTGACTTTC.

This clone was recorded once. J is TRBJ1-2 and V is TRBV28, with 9 bases fitting TRBD1. V was pared by 5 bases and J by 7 bases, with 8 bases of the junction left unmatched. Germline assignment: CDR1 MDHEN and CDR2 SYDVKM. The CDR3 contains 14 residues. The CDR3 sequence: CASSAPGQGGGYTF. The CDR3 DNA reads TGTGCCAGCAGTGCCCCGGGACAGGGAGGTGGCTACACCTTC.

The chain has TRBV5-6 and TRBJ1-4, with D possibly matching TRBD1 (6 bases). The CDR3 spans 14 residues. The germline V and J ends were trimmed by 1 base and 8 bases, with 12 bases remaining between them. Germline lookup yields CDR1 SGHDT and CDR2 YYEEEE. Written as DNA, the CDR3 is TGTGCCAGCAGCTTGCGGTCAGGGGAAGAAAAACTGTTTTTT. It yields the protein CASSLRSGEEKLFF.

This chain connects TRBV7-8 to TRBJ1-3; no definite D call. This CDR3 is 16 amino acids long. V lost 2 bases and J lost 0, with 11 bases in between. The germline gives CDR1 SGHVS, CDR2 FQNEAQ. As DNA, the CDR3 is TGTGCCAGCAGCTTAACCGGACGGCTCTCTGGAAACACCATATATTTT. The encoded protein is CASSLTGRLSGNTIYF.

The chain links TRBV5-4 to TRBJ2-1; the match to TRBD2 covers 8 bases. This CDR3 has 15 residues. CDR1 and CDR2 (germline): SGHNT, YYREEE (reference sequence). J lost 8 bases, V lost 0 bases, and 7 bases had no gene match. The CDR3 loop is CASSLVSGSTDEQFF. The CDR3, as DNA: TGTGCCAGCAGCTTGGTGAGCGGGAGTACCGATGAGCAGTTCTTC.

V and J are TRBV18 and TRBJ1-3; D remains unclear. Per germline, CDR1 KGHSH and CDR2 LQKENI. V shed 6 bases and J shed 2 bases, with 14 bases lying between them. This CDR3 is 15 amino acids long. The CDR3 protein is CASSPASGAGNTIYF. The CDR3 DNA reads as TGTGCCAGCTCCCCGGCCAGTGGGGCTGGAAACACCATATATTTT. The full variable domain, with the rest looked up from reference TRBV18 and TRBJ1-3, is NAGVMQNPRHLVRRRGQEARLRCSPMKGHSHVYWYRQLPEEGLKFMVYLQKENIIDESGMPKERFSAEFPKEGPSILRIQQVVRGDSAAYFCASSPASGAGNTIYFGEGSWLTVV.

As to this clone: The same CDR3 arises from other DNA sequences in this sample as well. V and J are TRBV5-1 and TRBJ1-1; D call uncertain. V was trimmed by 0 bases and J by 1 base, leaving 4 bases between them. This CDR3 comprises 13 residues. Per the germline V gene, CDR1 is SGHRS and CDR2 is YFSETQ. CDR3 sequence (DNA): TGCGCCAGCAGCTTGGACCCGAACACTGAAGCTTTCTTT. Amino acid sequence: CASSLDPNTEAFF. Full variable domain (remainder filled in from reference TRBV5-1 and TRBJ1-1): KAGVTQTPRYLIKTRGQQVTLSCSPISGHRSVSWYQQTPGQGLQFLFEYFSETQRNKGNFPGRFSGRQFSNSRSEMNVSTLELGDSALYLCASSLDPNTEAFFGQGTRLTVV.

The V call is TRBV19, the J call TRBJ2-7; perhaps TRBD1 as D (6 bases). CDR1 and CDR2 (germline): LNHDA, SQIVND (reference sequence). This CDR3 has 14 residues. The ends were cut back, 8 bases at V and 0 bases at J, with 14 bases in the middle. CDR3 sequence: CASAYDRTSYEQYF. The CDR3 coding sequence is TGTGCCAGTGCTTACGACAGGACCTCCTACGAGCAGTACTTC.

Note on this clone: Additional DNA sequences in this sample encode the identical CDR3. The V call is TRBV11-3, the J call TRBJ1-1; no clear D. This CDR3 comprises 14 residues. The ends were cut back, 5 bases at V and 4 bases at J, with 14 bases in the middle. Germline values: CDR1 SGHNT, CDR2 YENEEA. CDR3 bases: TGTGCCAGCAGCCTAGGTGGCGTCGGCACTGAAGCTTTCTTT. Translation gives CASSLGGVGTEAFF.

J is TRBJ2-7 and V is TRBV11-2; no clear D. Germline lookup yields CDR1 SGHAT and CDR2 FQNNGV. Between the trimmed V and J ends, which lost 5 bases and 6 bases, there was a span of 17 bases. The CDR3 totals 14 residues. The CDR3 is CASSQGRTAAEQYF. CDR3 coding DNA: TGTGCCAGCAGCCAAGGACGAACCGCGGCCGAGCAGTACTTC.

The chain combines TRBV9 with TRBJ2-7, with TRBD2 identical over 10 bases. After removal of 0 bases from V and 5 bases from J, the junction contained 8 bases not matched to a gene. The CDR3 runs to 16 residues. Germline loops: CDR1 SGDLS, CDR2 YYNGEE. CDR3 nucleotides: TGTGCCAGCAGCGTAGGGAGCGGGAGGGCCCTCGACGAGCAGTACTTC. It is translated as CASSVGSGRALDEQYF.

V usage is TRBV4-1 and J usage is TRBJ1-3; D may be TRBD1 (5 bases). The CDR3 length is 18 residues. V was trimmed by 1 base and J by 0 bases, leaving 16 bases between them. CDR1 and CDR2 from the germline V gene are MGHRA and YSYEKL. For the CDR3, the DNA is TGCGCCAGCAGCCAAGCCCGAGGGGAAGGTCACTCTGGAAACACCATATATTTT. Amino acid sequence: CASSQARGEGHSGNTIYF.

As DNA, the CDR3 is TGCGCCAGCAGCCGCCGCGTCCAGTACAGGGACCGTAGCGCAGATACGCAGTATTTT. Translating it yields CASSRRVQYRDRSADTQYF. The rearrangement joins TRBV5-1 to TRBJ2-3; D is perhaps TRBD1 (6 bases). Trimming stripped 4 bases from V and 4 bases from J, with 28 bases between. Per the germline V gene, CDR1 is SGHRS and CDR2 is YFSETQ. The CDR3 sequence is 19 residues long.